This T cell receptor beta chain stems from a study of tumor and adjacent non-tumor tissue in lung cancer. Study overall: The cohort had about twelve adenocarcinoma, a couple of squamous cell and 1 small cell patients. The patients, roughly eleven men and 4 to 6 women, were about 30 to 85 with stage I to III disease.

The template was RNA from unsorted bulk tissue. Newly diagnosed lung cancer patients had thoracic surgery in China, August–late 2014, without prior chemotherapy. Note on this clonotype: Its antigen is unidentified.

Whole-study findings and limits: Top 100 clones took a larger repertoire share in normal lung.

A modified ARM-PCR protocol with three rounds of nested PCR amplified TCRbeta. TCRdb analysed the multiplex PCR reads with MiXCR anew, one entry per CDR3 protein. The repertoire has 120,000 or so distinct CDR3 sequences, 84% of them found once; the top ten carry 20% to 25%. Sequencing input: lung tumor tissue. This TCR came from an older man with non-small cell lung cancer.

Written as DNA, the CDR3 is TGTGCCAGTAGGACGAGGCAGGGAGACCCGAACACTGAAGCTTTCTTT. Its protein product is CASRTRQGDPNTEAFF. The V and J genes are TRBV19 and TRBJ1-1; a possible D gene is TRBD1 (5 bases). Trimming pared 6 bases from V and 1 base from J, leaving 18 bases between. Germline CDR1 LNHDA, CDR2 SQIVND (reference sequence). This CDR3 region has 16 residues.